This TCR beta chain stems from a study of CD8+ T cells in alopecia areata. The study's findings and limits: Tofacitinib significantly brought down scalp clonality and expanded CD8+ clones among top 100.

Stated treatment: oral pan-JAK inhibitor, 5-10 mg twice daily. Sorting separated CD4+ and CD8+ T cells out of PBMCs. Note on this clone: No antigen is known for it.

cDNA prepared by RNA extraction and subsequent reverse transcription served as the template for sequencing. The table came from immunoSEQ multiplex PCR; TCRdb's copy has only in-frame clones and leaves some out. The data show some 210,000 clones, under 70% seen once. Trimming took off 4 bases at V and 1 base at J, with 13 bases between the two ends. This CDR3 is built from 15 residues. Per germline, CDR1 MNHNY and CDR2 SVGAGI (reference sequence). The chain combines TRBV6-6 with TRBJ1-2; possible D gene TRBD1, 6 bases. This specimen was CD4+ T cells sorted from blood, taken between weeks 43 and 45, from a patient treated with tofacitinib. The sequence derives from a human donor with alopecia areata. The CDR3 region is CASSSWTELNYGYTF. As DNA, the CDR3 is TGTGCCAGCAGTTCCTGGACAGAGCTTAACTATGGCTACACCTTC.